Listed below are T cell receptor beta chains from one sample, sequenced in a study of T-cell reconstitution after alpha-beta-depleted transplantation in children. MiXCR was run by TCRdb on the PCR reads, yielding one entry per CDR3 protein. The sample consists of about a million distinct CDR3 sequences, 25% to 35% of them appearing once. Sequences were derived from PBMCs, mostly from graft donor cells, sampled 360 days after TCRalphabeta/CD19-depleted stem cell transplant. Every receptor here comes from a boy in the first two years of life who had a stem cell transplant for SCID, so the T cells may come from the graft donor. Each CDR3 is given with its conserved first and last residue. Each record gives: V gene, J gene, clone size, D gene, CDR3 DNA, CDR3 protein. The D gene is left open where the match is weak. The size entry is marked missing in some rows and otherwise reads once, few, many or a size class.

TRBV15	TRBJ1-3	NA	NA	TGTGCCACCCGGGCCAAGGGACGCTCTGGAAACACCATATATTTT	CATRAKGRSGNTIYF
TRBV15	TRBJ1-5	NA	NA	TGTGCCACCGGCGTGAGCAATCAGCCCCAGCATTTT	CATGVSNQPQHF
TRBV4-1	TRBJ2-3	few	TRBD2	TGCGCCAGCAGCCAAGAAGAGCTAGCGGGATTATGGGCGACGCAGTATTTT	CASSQEELAGLWATQYF
TRBV5-1	TRBJ2-5	many	NA	TGCGCCAGCAGCTTGGGCGCCGGGACTCAAGAGACCCAGTACTTC	CASSLGAGTQETQYF
TRBV11-1	TRBJ2-7	few	NA	TGTGCCAGCAGCTTATATCTAGGCACAGGCCCGAGCTCCTACGAGCAGTACTTC	CASSLYLGTGPSSYEQYF
TRBV12-3/TRBV12-4	TRBJ2-7	few	NA	TGTGCCAGCACCTTGACAGGAGTCTACGAGCAGTACTTC	CASTLTGVYEQYF
TRBV12-3/TRBV12-4	TRBJ2-4	few	NA	TGTGCCAGCAATTCATGGCCAGACTTGGTACTAGCCAAAAACATTCAGTACTTC	CASNSWPDLVLAKNIQYF
TRBV28	TRBJ2-7	few	NA	TGTGCCAGCAGTTTATATCGGGGAGGGGGCTACGAGCAGTACTTC	CASSLYRGGGYEQYF
TRBV15	TRBJ2-5	NA	TRBD2	TGTGCCACCAGCAGAGATTACGGCGGGGGAGAGACCCAGTACTTC	CATSRDYGGGETQYF
TRBV6-5	TRBJ2-3	NA	NA	TGTGCCAGCAGTTACTCCCCGGGACGACGGACCAGCACAGATACGCAGTATTTT	CASSYSPGRRTSTDTQYF
TRBV7-7	TRBJ2-2	few	NA	TGTGCCAGCAGCTGGGCGGGAACTACCACCGGGGAGCTGTTTTTT	CASSWAGTTTGELFF
TRBV12-3/TRBV12-4	TRBJ2-1	few	TRBD2	TGTGCCAGCAGTCCCATCCCGACTAGCGGGGGGGCTAATGAGCAGTTCTTC	CASSPIPTSGGANEQFF
TRBV29-1	TRBJ1-1	few	NA	TGCAGCGTTTCCCGGGAAGTCACTGAAGCTTTCTTT	CSVSREVTEAFF
TRBV29-1	TRBJ2-7	NA	NA	TGCAGCGTTGCCTGGGGAGGATCCTACGAGCAGTACTTC	CSVAWGGSYEQYF
TRBV10-3	TRBJ2-7	few	TRBD1	TGTGCCATCAGTGAGTTTGGTGTTAGACAGGGCGTATACGAGCAGTACTTC	CAISEFGVRQGVYEQYF
TRBV7-8	TRBJ2-3	few	NA	TGTGCCAGCAGCTTAAGGCCACTAGCCCGCACAGATACGCAGTATTTT	CASSLRPLARTDTQYF
TRBV7-7	TRBJ2-2	NA	NA	TGTGCCAGCAGCTTAAGGGGCAGTGCCGGGGAGCTGTTTTTT	CASSLRGSAGELFF
TRBV20-1	TRBJ2-7	NA	NA	TGCAGTGCTAGAGACCCCCGGACCACCTACGAGCAGTACTTC	CSARDPRTTYEQYF
TRBV20-1	TRBJ2-3	few	NA	TGCAGTGCTAGAGGGTTCATCCGGGATACGCAGTATTTT	CSARGFIRDTQYF
TRBV25-1	TRBJ1-5	NA	NA	TGTGCCAGCAGTGAGACAGTTAGCAATCAGCCCCAGCATTTT	CASSETVSNQPQHF
TRBV12-3/TRBV12-4	TRBJ2-4	NA	TRBD1	TGTGCCAGCGCAAAACAGGGGAACATTCAGTACTTC	CASAKQGNIQYF
TRBV6-4	TRBJ2-2	NA	NA	TGTGCCAGCAGTGTCCATGGGGGGAACGCCGGGGAGCTGTTTTTT	CASSVHGGNAGELFF
TRBV7-9	TRBJ1-1	few	NA	TGTGCCAGCAGCTTAGCAACAGAAAGCATGAACACTGAAGCTTTCTTT	CASSLATESMNTEAFF
TRBV14	TRBJ1-4	NA	NA	TGTGCCAGCAGCGCTCACCTGAAAGAAAAACTGTTTTTT	CASSAHLKEKLFF
TRBV12-3/TRBV12-4	TRBJ2-2	few	NA	TGTGCCAGCTTCTTCGGGGGGAACACCGGGGAGCTGTTTTTT	CASFFGGNTGELFF
TRBV7-9	TRBJ2-4	NA	NA	TGTGCCAGCAGCCCTGATCGAACAATTCAGTACTTC	CASSPDRTIQYF
TRBV20-1	TRBJ2-1	NA	TRBD2	TGCAGTGCTGGCGTGGCGGGGGGGCCTTGGAATGAGCAGTTCTTC	CSAGVAGGPWNEQFF
TRBV6-4	TRBJ2-3	NA	TRBD1	TGTGCCAGCTCCCGGGACAGGGAATCAGATACGCAGTATTTT	CASSRDRESDTQYF
TRBV6-1	TRBJ2-3	NA	NA	TGTGCCAGCAGTCCCTCTCAGACAACGTTCGCAGATACGCAGTATTTT	CASSPSQTTFADTQYF
TRBV20-1	TRBJ2-7	once	NA	TGCAGTGCTACCCAGACAGCTTCCTACGAGCAGTACTTC	CSATQTASYEQYF
TRBV5-1	TRBJ2-1	NA	NA	TGCGCCAGCAGCTTGGCTGGCGGGCCGGGTCTCAATGAGCAGTTCTTC	CASSLAGGPGLNEQFF
TRBV30	TRBJ2-1	NA	NA	TGTGCCTGGAGTGCACAGGGTAATGAGCAGTTCTTC	CAWSAQGNEQFF
TRBV10-3	TRBJ2-7	many	NA	TGTGCCATCAGTTCCCAGGGATTCGAGCAGTACTTC	CAISSQGFEQYF
TRBV11-2	TRBJ2-3	once	TRBD1	TGTGCCAGCAGCCTCTGGACAGGCCAAGTGGCGGATACGCAGTATTTT	CASSLWTGQVADTQYF
TRBV18	TRBJ1-2	few	TRBD1	TGTGCCAGCTCACCACCGGGACAGCATAACTATGGCTACACCTTC	CASSPPGQHNYGYTF
TRBV11-2	TRBJ2-2	few	NA	TGTGCCAGCAGCTTAGGGGCTAAGGGGGGCACCGGGGAGCTGTTTTTT	CASSLGAKGGTGELFF
TRBV2	TRBJ2-6	NA	NA	TGTGCCAGCAGGGTACAGAGCTCTGGGGCCAACGTCCTGACTTTC	CASRVQSSGANVLTF
TRBV2	TRBJ2-4	NA	NA	TGTGCCAGCAGTACTGACAGATACATTCAGTACTTC	CASSTDRYIQYF
TRBV20-1	TRBJ2-3	few	TRBD2	TGCAGTGCTGGGCCCAGACTAGCGCCTGATACGCAGTATTTT	CSAGPRLAPDTQYF
TRBV29-1	TRBJ2-5	few	NA	TGCAGCGTTGCACAGTCCCAAGAGACCCAGTACTTC	CSVAQSQETQYF
TRBV15	TRBJ1-3	once	NA	TGTGCCACCAGCAAGGGGGCTGGAAACACCATATATTTT	CATSKGAGNTIYF
TRBV19	TRBJ2-1	NA	TRBD2	TGTGCCAGTAGTATAGCTCTGGGACTACGGAATGAGCAGTTCTTC	CASSIALGLRNEQFF